This TCR beta chain comes out of a study of regulatory T cells in long-lasting Graves disease. Findings and caveats of the study: TRBV28, TRBJ1-2 and TRBJ2-5 were segments that persistent disease favored. Persistent patients had more shared public clonotypes (approximately 2,700) than new patients (approximately 920).

This clonotype was picked up many times. Its antigen is not identified. This sample's time point: newly diagnosed GD, antithyroid drugs for less than 3 months. PBMCs provided the RNA from which the TCR library was made. The CDR3 length is 12 residues. Trimming shortened V by 1 base and J by 3 bases, and 3 bases separated the two germline ends. According to the study, TCR beta libraries were built with iRepertoire HTBI primers and CDR3-region Arm-PCR. In the authors' methods: Across all samples, roughly 60 TRBV segments and roughly 14 TRBJ segments were identified. One entry per CDR3 protein, called by TCRdb with MiXCR from the multiplex PCR reads. The V and J calls follow TCRdb's processing rather than the paper's. The sample yields hundreds of thousands of distinct CDR3 sequences, less than 15% seen once. The same data also went into a second study, on T cells in Graves' hyperthyroidism and ophthalmopathy. That work states: An initial round of RT-PCR targeting the TCR CDR3 relied on the HTBI primer set.

The TCR originated in a man aged 25-45 years with Graves disease. This specimen consisted of peripheral blood mononuclear cells (PBMCs), obtained at new diagnosis, from a patient treated with antithyroid drugs. The chain uses TRBV12-3 or TRBV12-4 and TRBJ2-5, with D hard to call. The chain's CDR3 is CASSLVEETQYF. CDR3 DNA: TGTGCCAGCAGTTTAGTAGAAGAGACCCAGTACTTC.